The rows below give T cell receptor beta chains drawn from one sample of a study of response to subunit inactivated influenza vaccine. TCRdb reprocessed the RT-PCR reads with MiXCR, giving one entry per CDR3 protein. Here the sample spans around 580,000 distinct CDR3 sequences, approximately 12% being singletons. The material was PBMCs from blood, obtained on the day of vaccination. These TCRs come from a man aged 50 to 60 who received an inactivated influenza vaccine. The CDR3 runs from the conserved cysteine through the conserved F or W. The order of the fields is V gene, clone size, J gene, CDR3 length, D gene, CDR3 protein, CDR3 DNA. A D gene is named only where the DNA matches it firmly. Not all rows give a size; the values are once, few, many and, for expanded clones, a class.

>TRBV28|few|TRBJ2-3|19|TRBD1
CASSSEWTGFAPSTDTQYF
TGTGCCAGCAGTTCAGAATGGACAGGTTTCGCCCCTAGCACAGATACGCAGTATTTT
>TRBV4-2|many|TRBJ2-2|12|NA
CASSGHTGELFF
TGTGCCAGCAGCGGACACACCGGGGAGCTGTTTTTT
>TRBV27|NA|TRBJ2-2|16|TRBD2
CASRLTGLASPGELFF
TGTGCCAGCAGACTCACGGGACTAGCGTCGCCCGGGGAGCTGTTTTTT
>TRBV9|few|TRBJ2-2|15|NA
CASSVRSTNTGELFF
TGTGCCAGCAGCGTAAGGAGTACGAACACCGGGGAGCTGTTTTTT
>TRBV30|NA|TRBJ2-1|15|NA
CAWSRSGSSYNEQFF
TGTGCCTGGAGTCGAAGCGGTAGCTCCTACAATGAGCAGTTCTTC
>TRBV4-3|NA|TRBJ2-7|16|TRBD2
CASSQDPASGAYEQYF
TGCGCCAGCAGCCAAGATCCCGCTAGCGGAGCCTACGAGCAGTACTTC
>TRBV5-1|NA|TRBJ2-5|13|NA
CASSYGPRETQYF
TGCGCCAGCAGCTACGGGCCCCGAGAGACCCAGTACTTC
>TRBV29-1|few|TRBJ2-5|14|NA
CSVEVAGRSETQYF
TGCAGCGTTGAGGTGGCAGGGAGGTCGGAGACCCAGTACTTC
>TRBV4-3|NA|TRBJ2-3|16|NA
CASSRGWAGSTDTQYF
TGCGCCAGCAGCCGGGGGTGGGCGGGTAGCACAGATACGCAGTATTTT
>TRBV20-1|NA|TRBJ2-7|16|TRBD1
CSAQPRSQGAFYEQYF
TGCAGTGCTCAACCAAGGTCGCAGGGGGCCTTCTACGAGCAGTACTTC
>TRBV3-1|few|TRBJ2-2|15|NA
CASSGWDTNTGELFF
TGTGCCAGCAGCGGCTGGGACACCAACACCGGGGAGCTGTTTTTT
>TRBV3-1|many|TRBJ2-5|14|NA
CASSHRQNQETQYF
TGTGCCAGCAGCCACCGACAGAACCAAGAGACCCAGTACTTC
>TRBV28|few|TRBJ2-3|14|NA
CASSSSLSGDTQYF
TGTGCCAGCAGTTCCTCCCTAAGCGGAGATACGCAGTATTTT
>TRBV12-3/TRBV12-4|few|TRBJ2-5|13|NA
CASSSSEGTAQYF
NA
>TRBV20-1|many|TRBJ2-1|15|TRBD2
CSARGAGGSYNEQFF
TGCAGTGCTAGGGGAGCGGGAGGCTCCTACAATGAGCAGTTCTTC
>TRBV7-9|few|TRBJ2-1|15|NA
CASSLSSSGGGEQFF
TGTGCCAGCAGCTTATCCTCATCCGGGGGTGGTGAGCAGTTCTTC
>TRBV12-3/TRBV12-4|NA|TRBJ2-7|11|NA
CASSWRVEQYF
TGTGCCAGCAGTTGGAGAGTCGAGCAGTACTTC
>TRBV10-3|few|TRBJ2-5|13|NA
CAISEVAWETQYF
TGTGCCATCAGTGAGGTAGCGTGGGAGACCCAGTACTTC
>TRBV12-3/TRBV12-4|NA|TRBJ2-7|14|TRBD1
CASSLNRGQGEQYF
TGTGCCAGCAGTCTCAACAGGGGTCAAGGCGAGCAGTACTTC
>TRBV6-2/TRBV6-3|few|TRBJ2-5|15|TRBD2
CASTRLAGSRETQYF
TGTGCCAGCACCAGACTAGCGGGGTCCCGAGAGACCCAGTACTTC
>TRBV7-2|few|TRBJ2-7|17|TRBD1
CASSAPRRQGLAYEQYF
TGTGCCAGCAGCGCACCTCGACGACAGGGGCTGGCCTACGAGCAGTACTTC
>TRBV10-3|many|TRBJ1-5|12|NA
CAISRGGQPQHF
TGTGCCATCAGCAGGGGAGGTCAGCCCCAGCATTTT
>TRBV6-2/TRBV6-3|few|TRBJ2-5|15|TRBD1
CASSYPGQGRETQYF
TGTGCCAGCAGTTACCCAGGACAGGGGAGAGAGACCCAGTACTTC
>TRBV7-2|NA|TRBJ2-7|15|NA
CASSLAYGKYYEQYF
TGTGCCAGCAGCTTAGCTTACGGGAAATATTACGAGCAGTACTTC
>TRBV6-1|few|TRBJ2-1|14|NA
CASRWTAGNNEQFF
TGTGCCAGCAGGTGGACAGCGGGTAACAATGAGCAGTTCTTC
>TRBV28|few|TRBJ2-3|15|TRBD2
CASSLWGLGTDTQYF
TGTGCCAGCAGTTTATGGGGACTAGGGACAGATACGCAGTATTTT
>TRBV7-2|NA|TRBJ2-2|16|NA
CASSSNGLGPTGELFF
TGTGCCAGCAGCTCGAACGGGCTCGGACCCACCGGGGAGCTGTTTTTT
>TRBV12-3/TRBV12-4|NA|TRBJ2-1|17|TRBD2
CASSLVDSGAIYNEQFF
TGTGCCAGCAGTTTAGTAGATAGCGGGGCTATATACAATGAGCAGTTCTTC
>TRBV29-1|many|TRBJ2-5|19|TRBD2
CSVEGVYRGLVGHQETQYF
TGCAGCGTTGAAGGAGTCTACCGGGGACTAGTCGGGCACCAAGAGACCCAGTACTTC